The present T cell receptor (beta chain) was sequenced within a study of blood T cell repertoires in COVID-19. This clone has a handful of counts. Assay used: immunoSEQ multiplex PCR; TCRdb lists only in-frame clones, some missing. The table lists 250,000 or so clones, 85% to 90% of them singletons. The V and J ends lost 0 bases and 6 bases respectively, with 17 bases between them. Germline V CDR1 and CDR2: SGHTA, FQGNSA. The CDR3 spans 16 residues. The chain couples TRBV7-2 to TRBJ2-5; tentatively, D is TRBD2 (7 bases). The receptor was isolated from a man aged 35 to 55 who had recovered from COVID-19. The material sequenced was PBMCs or T cells enriched from blood (not recorded which). The chain's CDR3 is CASSLAGGGQLKTQYF. DNA for the CDR3: TGTGCCAGCAGCTTAGCTGGGGGGGGGCAATTAAAGACCCAGTACTTC.